Listed below are T cell receptor beta chains from one sample, sequenced in a study of CD4 T cells in relation to SARS-CoV-2 and coronaviruses. These receptors have no identified antigens. Clones were read by immunoSEQ multiplex PCR, and TCRdb kept only the in-frame ones, dropping some. This table has roughly 41,000 clones, approximately 81% appearing once. Material for sequencing was naive CD4+ T cells from PBMCs, cultured in vitro. The source is an adult with COVID-19. The CDR3 runs from the conserved cysteine through the conserved F or W. A D gene is named only where the DNA matches it firmly. Size values are once, few and many counts, or a class for expanded clones, and some rows have none.

clone_size: -; v_call: TRBV30; j_call: TRBJ2-1; d_call: -; cdr3_nt: TGTGCCTGGAATGCGCGCTCAACTCATGAGCAGTTCTTC; cdr3_aa: CAWNARSTHEQFF
clone_size: few; v_call: TRBV27; j_call: TRBJ1-1; d_call: -; cdr3_nt: TGTGCCAGCAGTAGTACACCGAACACTGAAGCTTTCTTT; cdr3_aa: CASSSTPNTEAFF
clone_size: -; v_call: TRBV20-1; j_call: TRBJ2-2; d_call: -; cdr3_nt: TGCAGTGCTAGTGGGTCAACGAACACCGGGGAGCTGTTTTTT; cdr3_aa: CSASGSTNTGELFF
clone_size: -; v_call: TRBV28; j_call: TRBJ1-6; d_call: -; cdr3_nt: TGTGCCAGCAGTTTCGGCAGTTCACCCCTCCACTTT; cdr3_aa: CASSFGSSPLHF
clone_size: -; v_call: TRBV2; j_call: TRBJ1-6; d_call: TRBD1; cdr3_nt: TGTGCCAGCGTACCGGGACAGGGTTATTCACCCCTCCACTTT; cdr3_aa: CASVPGQGYSPLHF
clone_size: -; v_call: TRBV1; j_call: TRBJ1-5; d_call: -; cdr3_nt: TGCACCAGCAGCCAAGATTTATCACGGAATTATAGCAATCAGCCCCAGCATTTT; cdr3_aa: CTSSQDLSRNYSNQPQHF
clone_size: -; v_call: TRBV7-9; j_call: TRBJ2-1; d_call: -; cdr3_nt: TGTGCCAGCAGCCCCGGGTCCCCTTATTACAATGAGCAGTTCTTC; cdr3_aa: CASSPGSPYYNEQFF
clone_size: -; v_call: TRBV7-9; j_call: TRBJ1-5; d_call: -; cdr3_nt: TGTGCCAGCAGCCGGAGTGGGGGGCGAGACAATCAGCCCCAGCATTTT; cdr3_aa: CASSRSGGRDNQPQHF
clone_size: -; v_call: TRBV3-1/TRBV3-2; j_call: TRBJ1-2; d_call: TRBD1; cdr3_nt: TGTGCCAGCAGGAGACAGGGTTATGGCTACACCTTC; cdr3_aa: CASRRQGYGYTF
clone_size: -; v_call: TRBV28; j_call: TRBJ1-1; d_call: -; cdr3_nt: TGTGCCAGCAGTTTCGGGCATTTAGCCAGCGACACTGAAGCTTTCTTT; cdr3_aa: CASSFGHLASDTEAFF
clone_size: few; v_call: TRBV19; j_call: TRBJ1-5; d_call: -; cdr3_nt: TGTGCCAGTAGTATCCGGACAGCTAGCAATCAGCCCCAGCATTTT; cdr3_aa: CASSIRTASNQPQHF
clone_size: -; v_call: TRBV28; j_call: TRBJ2-2; d_call: TRBD1; cdr3_nt: TGTGCCAGCAGAGGGACAGGTGGGGAGCTGTTTTTT; cdr3_aa: CASRGTGGELFF
clone_size: -; v_call: TRBV5-6; j_call: TRBJ2-2; d_call: -; cdr3_nt: TGTGCCAGCAGTCAACGCCAGGGGTGGACCGGGGAGCTGTTTTTT; cdr3_aa: CASSQRQGWTGELFF
clone_size: -; v_call: TRBV18; j_call: TRBJ1-2; d_call: -; cdr3_nt: TGTGCCAGCTCACCCGACGTCTATGGCTACACCTTC; cdr3_aa: CASSPDVYGYTF
clone_size: few; v_call: TRBV28; j_call: TRBJ1-1; d_call: -; cdr3_nt: TGTGCCAGCAGTGTTCCGCCCGGGAACACTGAAGCTTTCTTT; cdr3_aa: CASSVPPGNTEAFF